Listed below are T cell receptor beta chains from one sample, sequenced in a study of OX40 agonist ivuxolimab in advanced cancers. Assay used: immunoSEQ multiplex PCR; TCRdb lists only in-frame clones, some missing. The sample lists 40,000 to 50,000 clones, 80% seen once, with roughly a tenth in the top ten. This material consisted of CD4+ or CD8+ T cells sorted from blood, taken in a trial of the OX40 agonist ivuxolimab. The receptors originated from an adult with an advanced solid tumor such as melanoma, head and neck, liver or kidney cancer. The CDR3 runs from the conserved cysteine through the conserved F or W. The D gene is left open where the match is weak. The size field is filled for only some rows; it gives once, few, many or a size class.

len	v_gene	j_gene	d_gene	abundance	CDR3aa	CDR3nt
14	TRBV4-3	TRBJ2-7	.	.	CASSPSRNSYEQYF	TGCGCCAGCAGCCCATCCAGGAATTCCTACGAGCAGTACTTC
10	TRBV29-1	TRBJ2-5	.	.	CSVSGETQYF	TGCAGCGTTTCGGGAGAGACCCAGTACTTC
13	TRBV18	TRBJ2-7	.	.	CASSTGTSNEQYF	TGTGCCAGCTCAACCGGGACGAGCAACGAGCAGTACTTC
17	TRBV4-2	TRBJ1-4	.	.	CASSQDRGGATNEKLFF	TGTGCCAGCAGCCAAGATCGGGGGGGGGCAACTAATGAAAAACTGTTTTTT
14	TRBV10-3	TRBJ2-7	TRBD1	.	CAIGRGTGGREQYF	TGTGCCATCGGGAGGGGGACAGGGGGCCGCGAGCAGTACTTC
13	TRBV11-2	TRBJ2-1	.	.	CASSSGLLNEQFF	TGTGCCAGCAGCTCAGGACTCCTCAATGAGCAGTTCTTC
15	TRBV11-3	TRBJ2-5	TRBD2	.	CASSLRTSVEETQYF	TGTGCCAGCAGCTTAAGGACTAGCGTAGAAGAGACCCAGTACTTC
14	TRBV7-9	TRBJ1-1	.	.	CASSSIGGNTEAFF	TGTGCCAGCAGCTCCATAGGCGGGAACACTGAAGCTTTCTTT
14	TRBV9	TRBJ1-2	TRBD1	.	CASSGGQISYGYTF	TGTGCCAGCAGCGGGGGACAGATAAGCTATGGCTACACCTTC
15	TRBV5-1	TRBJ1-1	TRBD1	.	CASSQFSSQGADAFF	TGCGCCAGCAGCCAATTTAGCTCTCAGGGGGCGGACGCTTTCTTT
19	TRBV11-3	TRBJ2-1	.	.	CASSSKPGVAEPKGNEQFF	TGTGCCAGCAGCTCCAAACCAGGGGTAGCGGAACCCAAAGGTAATGAGCAGTTCTTC
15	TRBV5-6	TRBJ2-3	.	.	CASSLRRLLGDTQYF	TGTGCCAGCAGCTTGAGACGACTCCTGGGGGATACGCAGTATTTT
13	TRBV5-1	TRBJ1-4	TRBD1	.	CASRRQGGEKLFF	TGCGCCAGCAGGAGACAGGGAGGCGAAAAACTGTTTTTT
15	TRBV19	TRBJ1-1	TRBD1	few	CASRSPGTGGIEAFF	TGTGCCAGTAGAAGTCCCGGGACAGGGGGAATTGAAGCTTTCTTT
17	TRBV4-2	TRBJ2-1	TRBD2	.	CASSQDGTSISYNEQFF	TGTGCCAGCAGCCAAGATGGGACTAGCATCTCCTACAATGAGCAGTTCTTC
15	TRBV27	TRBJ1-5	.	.	CASRNIAAGDQPQHF	TGTGCCAGCAGGAATATAGCGGCAGGTGATCAGCCCCAGCATTTT
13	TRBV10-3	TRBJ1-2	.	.	CAISEWDLRGYTF	TGTGCCATCAGTGAGTGGGACCTCAGGGGCTACACCTTC
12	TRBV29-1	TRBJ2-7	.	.	CSVSGTASEQYF	TGCAGCGTCTCCGGGACGGCATCGGAGCAGTACTTC
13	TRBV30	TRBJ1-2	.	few	CAWSRDGGYGYTF	TGTGCCTGGAGTAGGGACGGGGGATATGGCTACACCTTC
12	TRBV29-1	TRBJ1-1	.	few	CSVGPLVGEAFF	TGCAGCGTCGGACCCCTCGTGGGTGAAGCTTTCTTT
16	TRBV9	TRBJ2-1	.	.	CASSVADGTFYNEQFF	TGTGCCAGCAGCGTAGCTGACGGGACTTTCTACAATGAGCAGTTCTTC
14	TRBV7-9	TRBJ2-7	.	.	CASSLAGGPYEQYF	TGTGCCAGCAGCTTAGCTGGAGGACCCTACGAGCAGTACTTC
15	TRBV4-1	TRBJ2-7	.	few	CASSQVGRANYEQYF	TGCGCCAGCAGCCAAGTTGGTCGGGCAAACTACGAGCAGTACTTC
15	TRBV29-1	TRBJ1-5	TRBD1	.	CSVAGTGSGNQPQHF	TGCAGCGTTGCCGGGACAGGGTCGGGCAATCAGCCCCAGCATTTT
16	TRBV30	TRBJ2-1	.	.	CAWSVWGKSSYNEQFF	TGTGCCTGGAGTGTATGGGGGAAGAGCTCCTACAATGAGCAGTTCTTC
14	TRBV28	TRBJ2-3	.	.	CASRSTQTTDTQYF	TGTGCCAGCAGATCGACACAAACCACAGATACGCAGTATTTT
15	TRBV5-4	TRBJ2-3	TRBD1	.	CASSLDRGFTDTQYF	TGTGCCAGCAGCTTGGACAGGGGGTTCACAGATACGCAGTATTTT
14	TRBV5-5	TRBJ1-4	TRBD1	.	CASSFDRGLGRMFF	TGTGCCAGCAGCTTCGACAGGGGCTTGGGGAGAATGTTTTTT
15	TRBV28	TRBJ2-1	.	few	CASSPSGGGYNEQFF	TGTGCCAGCAGTCCCTCAGGGGGGGGATACAATGAGCAGTTCTTC
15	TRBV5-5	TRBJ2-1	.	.	CASSLFGVGYNEQFF	TGTGCCAGCAGCTTGTTCGGTGTGGGGTACAATGAGCAGTTCTTC
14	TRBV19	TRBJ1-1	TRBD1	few	CASSTRQGNTEAFF	TGTGCCAGTAGTACTCGACAGGGAAACACTGAAGCTTTCTTT
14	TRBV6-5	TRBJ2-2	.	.	CASRSGRSTGELFF	TGTGCCAGCAGGAGTGGTCGGAGCACCGGGGAGCTGTTTTTT
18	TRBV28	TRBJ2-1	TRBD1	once	CASSTLGGTGSSYNEQFF	TGTGCCAGCAGCACGCTAGGCGGGACAGGGAGCTCCTACAATGAGCAGTTCTTC
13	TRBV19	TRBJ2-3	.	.	CASRRAITDTQYF	TGTGCCAGTAGGAGAGCGATCACAGATACGCAGTATTTT
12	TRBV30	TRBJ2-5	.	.	CAWARLQETQYF	TGTGCCTGGGCCCGCCTCCAAGAGACCCAGTACTTC
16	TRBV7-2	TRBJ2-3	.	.	CASSLAPLASTDTQYF	TGTGCCAGCAGCTTAGCCCCACTGGCGAGCACAGATACGCAGTATTTT
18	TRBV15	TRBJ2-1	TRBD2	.	CATSRYGRGDVTYNEQFF	TGTGCCACCAGCAGATACGGGAGGGGGGATGTGACCTACAATGAGCAGTTCTTC
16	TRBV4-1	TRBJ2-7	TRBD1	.	CASSQDPGTGTYEQYF	TGCGCCAGCAGCCAAGATCCCGGGACAGGAACCTACGAGCAGTACTTC
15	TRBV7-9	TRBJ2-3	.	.	CASSLAGVGTDTQYF	TGTGCCAGCAGCTTAGCGGGAGTTGGCACAGATACGCAGTATTTT
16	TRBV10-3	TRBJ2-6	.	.	CAVGTVVNSGANVLTF	TGTGCCGTCGGGACTGTTGTTAACTCTGGGGCCAACGTCCTGACTTTC
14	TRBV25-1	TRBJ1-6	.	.	CASRKLGINSPLHF	TGTGCCAGCAGGAAATTGGGGATTAATTCACCCCTCCACTTT
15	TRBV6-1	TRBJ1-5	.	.	CASSTGPTAGQPQHF	TGTGCCAGCAGTACCGGTCCAACCGCGGGTCAGCCCCAGCATTTT
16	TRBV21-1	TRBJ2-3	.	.	CASSKPRDTHTDTQYF	TGTGCCAGCAGCAAACCTAGGGACACCCACACAGATACGCAGTATTTT
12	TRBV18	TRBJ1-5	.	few	CASSPGNQPQHF	TGTGCCAGCTCGCCGGGTAATCAGCCCCAGCATTTT
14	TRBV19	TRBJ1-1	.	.	CASRKTAMNTEAFF	TGTGCCAGTAGGAAGACGGCCATGAACACTGAAGCTTTCTTT
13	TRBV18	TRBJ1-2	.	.	CASSPQGDRGYTF	TGTGCCAGCTCACCACAGGGGGATCGCGGCTACACCTTC